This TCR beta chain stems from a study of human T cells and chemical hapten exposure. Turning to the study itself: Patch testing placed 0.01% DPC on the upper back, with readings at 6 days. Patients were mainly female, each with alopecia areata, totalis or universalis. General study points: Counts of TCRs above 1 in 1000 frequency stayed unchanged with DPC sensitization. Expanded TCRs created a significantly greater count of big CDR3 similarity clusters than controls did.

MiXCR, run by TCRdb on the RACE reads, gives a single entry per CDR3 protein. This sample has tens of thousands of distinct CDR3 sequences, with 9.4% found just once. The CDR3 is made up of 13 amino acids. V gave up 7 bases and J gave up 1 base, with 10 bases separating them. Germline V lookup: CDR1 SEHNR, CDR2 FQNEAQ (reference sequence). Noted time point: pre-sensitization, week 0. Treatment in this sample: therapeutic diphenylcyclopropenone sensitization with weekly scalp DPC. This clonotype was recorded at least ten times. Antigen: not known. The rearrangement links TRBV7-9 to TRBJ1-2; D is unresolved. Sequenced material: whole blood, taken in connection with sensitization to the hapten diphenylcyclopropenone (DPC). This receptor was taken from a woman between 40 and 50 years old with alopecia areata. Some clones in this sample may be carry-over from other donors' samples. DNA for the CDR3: TGTGCCAGCAACAGAGCAGTTAACTATGGCTACACCTTC. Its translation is CASNRAVNYGYTF.